Here is one TCR beta chain with its context. What it binds is not known. The entry originates in a study of cytomegalovirus exposure and HLA in healthy donors. Study observations and caveats: A link between a missense DCLRE1C variant and TCR beta V- and J-gene trimming emerged from a later analysis. Sequencing probably produced one cluster of sequence variants that were highly shared.

PCR amplification relied on 60 Vbeta primers (plus 13 Jbeta primers). Assay used: immunoSEQ multiplex PCR; TCRdb lists only in-frame clones, some missing. The sample has about 140,000 clones; approximately 82% are singletons. This sequence originates from a woman aged 40 to 55 in good health and CMV-seronegative. The sequenced sample was PBMCs.

CDR3 nucleotides: TGTGCCAGCAGCTTGGTGGCGGCTCATCAGCCCCAGCATTTT. Its translation: CASSLVAAHQPQHF. The chain couples TRBV5-8 to TRBJ1-5; D unresolved. This CDR3 spans 14 amino acids. V was pared by 0 bases and J by 5 bases, with 9 bases between. CDR1 is SGHTS, CDR2 YDEGEE, per germline.